This T cell receptor beta chain was profiled in a study of cytomegalovirus exposure and HLA in healthy donors. Overall study results and limits: A later analysis linked a missense variant in DCLRE1C to the trimming of TCR beta V and J genes.

Concerning this clone itself: The antigen remains undetermined.

The length of the CDR3 is 15 residues. Unmatched junction bases numbered 7, after V lost 5 bases and J lost 7 bases. The V gene's germline CDR1 is SGHTA and CDR2 FQGNSA. PCR employed 60 Vbeta and 13 Jbeta primers. The method was immunoSEQ multiplex PCR; TCRdb's version includes in-frame clones alone and lacks a portion of them. The top ten hold about 4.4% of the sample, which has 150,000 to 200,000 clones, 70% to 85% seen once. This TCR derives from a woman aged 25 to 39 in good health and CMV-seropositive. The sequencing input was PBMCs. The chain uses TRBV7-2 and TRBJ2-5; the match to TRBD2 covers 13 bases. The DNA for the CDR3 is TGTGCCAGCAGCCCTACTAGCGGGAGGGCGGGGACCCAGTACTTC. It specifies CASSPTSGRAGTQYF.